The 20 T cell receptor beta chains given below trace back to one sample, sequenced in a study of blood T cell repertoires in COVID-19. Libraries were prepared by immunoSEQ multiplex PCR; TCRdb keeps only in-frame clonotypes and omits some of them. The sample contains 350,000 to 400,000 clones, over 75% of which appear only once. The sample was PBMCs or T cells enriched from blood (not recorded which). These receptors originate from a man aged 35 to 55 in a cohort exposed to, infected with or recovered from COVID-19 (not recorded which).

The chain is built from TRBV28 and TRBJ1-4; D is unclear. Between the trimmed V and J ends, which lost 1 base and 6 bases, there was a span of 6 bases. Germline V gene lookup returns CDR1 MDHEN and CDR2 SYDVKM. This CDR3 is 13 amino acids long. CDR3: CASSLFSDEKLFF. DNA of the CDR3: TGTGCCAGCAGTTTATTTTCCGATGAAAAACTGTTTTTT.

The chain's CDR3 is CASSAGTGTNTEAFF. The CDR3 bases are TGTGCCAGCTCCGCCGGGACAGGTACTAACACTGAAGCTTTCTTT. The V and J genes are TRBV18 and TRBJ1-1, with TRBD1 matching over 8 bases. CDR3 length: 15 amino acids. CDR1 KGHSH and CDR2 LQKENI come from the germline V gene. The V segment lost 6 bases and the J segment 2 bases; nucleotides outside the gene matches: 8.

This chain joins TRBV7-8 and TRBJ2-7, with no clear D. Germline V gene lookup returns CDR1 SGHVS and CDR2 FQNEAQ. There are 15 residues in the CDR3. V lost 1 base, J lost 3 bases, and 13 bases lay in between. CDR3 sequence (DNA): TGTGCCAGCAGCTTAGAGGCAGGTGAGATCTACGAGCAGTACTTC. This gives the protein CASSLEAGEIYEQYF. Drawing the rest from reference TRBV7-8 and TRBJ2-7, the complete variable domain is GAGVSQSPRYKVAKRGQDVALRCDPISGHVSLFWYQQALGQGPEFLTYFQNEAQLDKSGLPSDRFFAERPEGSVSTLKIQRTQQEDSAVYLCASSLEAGEIYEQYFGPGTRLTVT.

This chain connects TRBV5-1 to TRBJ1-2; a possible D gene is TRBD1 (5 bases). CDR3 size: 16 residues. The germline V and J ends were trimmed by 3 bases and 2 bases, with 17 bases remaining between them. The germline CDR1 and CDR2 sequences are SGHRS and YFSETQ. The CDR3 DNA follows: TGCGCCAGCAGCTCCTCCGGGACTAACAGCAACTATGGCTACACCTTC. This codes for CASSSSGTNSNYGYTF. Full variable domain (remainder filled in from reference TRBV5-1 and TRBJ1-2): KAGVTQTPRYLIKTRGQQVTLSCSPISGHRSVSWYQQTPGQGLQFLFEYFSETQRNKGNFPGRFSGRQFSNSRSEMNVSTLELGDSALYLCASSSSGTNSNYGYTFGSGTRLTVV.

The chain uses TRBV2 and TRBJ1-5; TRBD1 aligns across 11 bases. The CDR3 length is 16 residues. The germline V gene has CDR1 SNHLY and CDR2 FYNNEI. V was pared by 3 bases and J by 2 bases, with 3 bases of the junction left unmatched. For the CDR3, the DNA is TGTGCCAGCAGTGAGGACAGGGGGCGCGGCAATCAGCCCCAGCATTTT. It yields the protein CASSEDRGRGNQPQHF. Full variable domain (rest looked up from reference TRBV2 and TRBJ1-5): EPEVTQTPSHQVTQMGQEVILRCVPISNHLYFYWYRQILGQKVEFLVSFYNNEISEKSEIFDDQFSVERPDGSNFTLKIRSTKLEDSAMYFCASSEDRGRGNQPQHFGDGTRLSIL.

Here the CDR3 reads CASSQDQGATTGELFF. The CDR3 DNA reads as TGCGCCAGCAGCCAAGATCAGGGGGCGACCACCGGGGAGCTGTTTTTT. The V call is TRBV4-1, the J call TRBJ2-2, with TRBD1 identical over 8 bases. Germline V gives CDR1 MGHRA, CDR2 YSYEKL. The CDR3 extends over 16 amino acids. The trim removed 0 bases at V and 4 bases at J, leaving 4 bases unmatched.

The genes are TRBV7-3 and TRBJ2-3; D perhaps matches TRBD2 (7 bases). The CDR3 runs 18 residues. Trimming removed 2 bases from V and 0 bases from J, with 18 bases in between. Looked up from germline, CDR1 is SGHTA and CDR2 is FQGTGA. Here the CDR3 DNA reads TGTGCCAGCAGCTTATGGGGGCCCCTTAGCGGGAGCACAGATACGCAGTATTTT. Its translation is CASSLWGPLSGSTDTQYF.

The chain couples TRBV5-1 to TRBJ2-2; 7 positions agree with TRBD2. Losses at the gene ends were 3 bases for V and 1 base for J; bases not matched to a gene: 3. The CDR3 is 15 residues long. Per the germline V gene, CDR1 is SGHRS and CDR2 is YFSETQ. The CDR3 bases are TGCGCCAGCAGCTCCGTAGCGGGGAACACCGGGGAGCTGTTTTTT. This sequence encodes CASSSVAGNTGELFF.

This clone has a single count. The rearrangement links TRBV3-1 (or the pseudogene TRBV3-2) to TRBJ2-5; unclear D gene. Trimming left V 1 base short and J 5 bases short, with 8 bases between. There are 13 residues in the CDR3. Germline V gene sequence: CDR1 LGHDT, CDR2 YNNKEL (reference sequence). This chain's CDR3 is CASSQALSETQYF. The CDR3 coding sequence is TGTGCCAGCAGCCAAGCCTTATCTGAGACCCAGTACTTC.

The CDR3 sequence: CASSTRTSRGIYGYTF. The CDR3 DNA reads as TGTGCCAGCAGCACCCGGACGAGCCGAGGGATATATGGCTACACCTTC. The genes are TRBV7-9 and TRBJ1-2; D remains unclear. V lost 5 bases to trimming and J lost 5 bases, with 21 bases between them. The V gene's germline CDR1 is SEHNR and CDR2 FQNEAQ (reference sequence). The CDR3 consists of 16 residues.

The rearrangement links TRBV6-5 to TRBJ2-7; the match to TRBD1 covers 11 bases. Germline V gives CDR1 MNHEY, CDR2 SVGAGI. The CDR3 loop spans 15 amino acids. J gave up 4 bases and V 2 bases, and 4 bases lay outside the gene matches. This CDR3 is CASSYAGTGGYEQYF. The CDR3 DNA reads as TGTGCCAGCAGTTACGCCGGGACAGGGGGTTACGAGCAGTACTTC.

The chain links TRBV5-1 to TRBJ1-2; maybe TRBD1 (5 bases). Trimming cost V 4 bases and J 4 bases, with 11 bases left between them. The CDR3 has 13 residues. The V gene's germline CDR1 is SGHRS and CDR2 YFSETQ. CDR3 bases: TGCGCCAGCAGCCCGGACACCTTCTATGGCTACACCTTC. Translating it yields CASSPDTFYGYTF.

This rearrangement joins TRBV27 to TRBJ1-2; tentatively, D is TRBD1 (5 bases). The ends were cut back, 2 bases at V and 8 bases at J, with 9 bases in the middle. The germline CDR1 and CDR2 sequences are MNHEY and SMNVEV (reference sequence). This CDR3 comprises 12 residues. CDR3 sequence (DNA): TGTGCCAGCAGTTTAAGGGGCGGAGGCTACACCTTC. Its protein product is CASSLRGGGYTF.

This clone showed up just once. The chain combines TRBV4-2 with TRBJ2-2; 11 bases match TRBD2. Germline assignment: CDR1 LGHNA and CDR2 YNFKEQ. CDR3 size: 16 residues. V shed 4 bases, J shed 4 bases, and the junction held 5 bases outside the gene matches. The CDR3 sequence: CASSLGTSGPTGELFF. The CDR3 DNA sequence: TGTGCCAGCAGCCTTGGGACTAGCGGACCCACCGGGGAGCTGTTTTTT.

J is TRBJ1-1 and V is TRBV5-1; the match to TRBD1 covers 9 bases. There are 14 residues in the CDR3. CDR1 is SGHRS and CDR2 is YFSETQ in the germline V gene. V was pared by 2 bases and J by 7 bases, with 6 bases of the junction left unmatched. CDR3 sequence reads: CASSFGQGRGEAFF. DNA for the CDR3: TGCGCCAGCAGCTTCGGACAGGGGAGGGGTGAAGCTTTCTTT.

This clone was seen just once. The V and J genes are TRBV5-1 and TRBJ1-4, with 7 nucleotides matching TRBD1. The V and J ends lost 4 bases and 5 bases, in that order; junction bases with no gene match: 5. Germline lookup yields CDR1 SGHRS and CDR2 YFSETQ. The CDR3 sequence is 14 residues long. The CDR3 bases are TGCGCCAGCAGCATCAGGGGGACAAATGAAAAACTGTTTTTT. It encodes CASSIRGTNEKLFF.

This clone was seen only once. CDR3 sequence reads: CASSFQGDYGYTF. CDR3 DNA sequence: TGCGCCAGCAGCTTTCAGGGGGACTATGGCTACACCTTC. This chain uses TRBV5-1 with TRBJ1-2, with 7 positions matching TRBD1. The V and J ends lost 2 bases and 3 bases, in that order; junction bases with no gene match: 1. The CDR3 runs 13 residues. Germline loops: CDR1 SGHRS, CDR2 YFSETQ.

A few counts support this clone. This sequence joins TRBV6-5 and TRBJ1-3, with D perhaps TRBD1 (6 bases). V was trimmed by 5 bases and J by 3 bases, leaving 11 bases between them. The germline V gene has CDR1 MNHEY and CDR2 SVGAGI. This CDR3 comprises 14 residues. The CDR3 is CASSRGGGGNTIYF. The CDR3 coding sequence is TGTGCCAGCAGTCGAGGGGGGGGTGGAAACACCATATATTTT.

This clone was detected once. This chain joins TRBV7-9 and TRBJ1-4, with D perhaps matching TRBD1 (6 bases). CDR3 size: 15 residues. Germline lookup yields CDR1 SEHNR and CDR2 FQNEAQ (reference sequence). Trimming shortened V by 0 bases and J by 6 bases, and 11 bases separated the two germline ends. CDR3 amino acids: CASSLAGGLDEKLFF. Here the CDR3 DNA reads TGTGCCAGCAGCTTAGCAGGGGGTCTTGATGAAAAACTGTTTTTT.

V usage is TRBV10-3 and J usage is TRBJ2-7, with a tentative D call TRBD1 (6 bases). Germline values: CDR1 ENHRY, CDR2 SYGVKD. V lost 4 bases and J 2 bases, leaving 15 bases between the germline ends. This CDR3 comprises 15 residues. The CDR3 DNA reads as TGTGCCATCAGTGGGCGGACAGACGGGGCCTACGAGCAGTACTTC. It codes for CAISGRTDGAYEQYF.